The 10 T cell receptor beta chains presented below share a single source sample, sequenced in a study of post-analysis software for immune sequencing data. Findings of the study overall: TRBV5-6, TRBV5-1 and TRBV20-1 were among a handful of TRBV segments more frequent in patients than controls.

Each TCR beta cDNA library carried unique molecular identifiers. TCRdb reprocessed the PCR reads with MiXCR, giving one entry per CDR3 protein. The data contain over 700,000 distinct CDR3 sequences, roughly 27% of them singletons. These receptors are not linked to any known antigen. Sequenced: blood. The receptors stem from a girl aged 10 to 17 with multiple sclerosis.

This chain connects TRBV20-1 to TRBJ2-3; 10 bases map to TRBD2. With V trimmed by 5 bases and J by 0 bases, 8 bases remained unmatched. Germline CDR1 reads DFQATT; CDR2 reads SNEGSKA (reference sequence). The CDR3 runs 16 residues. In nucleotides, the CDR3 is TGCAGTGCTCGCCGATTGACTAGCGGGAGCACAGATACGCAGTATTTT. Protein sequence: CSARRLTSGSTDTQYF.

This clonotype has just a few counts. The V gene is TRBV20-1, the J gene TRBJ2-2; D perhaps matches TRBD1 (5 bases). Germline V lookup: CDR1 DFQATT, CDR2 SNEGSKA (reference sequence). V was shortened by 6 bases and J by 1 base, with 9 bases between the two germline ends. This CDR3 has 13 amino acids. The DNA of the CDR3 is TGCAGTGCCCGACAGATGAACACCGGGGAGCTGTTTTTT. Its protein is CSARQMNTGELFF.

This clonotype has ten or more counts. The chain is built from TRBV12-3 or TRBV12-4 and TRBJ1-5; no clear D gene. The CDR3 has 15 amino acids. V shed 5 bases and J shed 2 bases, with 13 bases lying between them. CDR3 sequence (DNA): TGTGCCAGCAGTCCGGGCTTGGAGGGCAATCAGCCCCAGCATTTT. It yields the protein CASSPGLEGNQPQHF.

The chain joins TRBV6-1 to TRBJ2-1; D is tentatively TRBD1 or TRBD2 (5 bases each). The V end was cut by 8 bases, the J end by 6 bases, with 14 bases between. Germline CDR1 and CDR2: MNHNS and SASEGT. The length of the CDR3 is 13 residues. Here the CDR3 reads CASLLRDGNEQFF. The CDR3 DNA reads TGTGCCAGCCTGCTCAGGGACGGCAATGAGCAGTTCTTC.

The V call is TRBV7-9, the J call TRBJ1-1; TRBD1 is a possible D gene (5 bases). Germline V gene lookup returns CDR1 SEHNR and CDR2 FQNEAQ (reference sequence). This CDR3 has 13 residues. V shed 9 bases and J shed 8 bases, with 19 bases lying between them. In nucleotides, the CDR3 is TGTGCCAGTTTAGGGTGGGGGAGGCTCGAAGCTTTCTTT. It translates to CASLGWGRLEAFF.

This clonotype was observed a few times. Being one base from a much bigger clone, this may be a read error. The rearrangement links TRBV29-1 to TRBJ2-7, with 7 positions matching TRBD2. The ends lost 1 base at V and 3 bases at J; junction bases unmatched: 3. This CDR3 has 13 residues. Germline V gene data show CDR1 as SQVTM and CDR2 as ANQGSEA. The CDR3 loop is CSVEGAGVYEQYF. The CDR3 DNA is TGCAGCGTTGAAGGGGCGGGAGTCTACGAGCAGTACTTC.

The CDR3 loop is CASSAPLDRGSDGYTF. The CDR3 DNA sequence: TGTGCCAGCAGCGCGCCCCTAGACAGGGGTTCGGATGGCTACACCTTC. This sequence joins TRBV7-9 and TRBJ1-2; 8 nucleotides match TRBD1. V trimming: 5 bases; J trimming: 6 bases; junction bases outside the gene matches: 14. The CDR3 runs to 16 residues. Germline V gene data show CDR1 as SEHNR and CDR2 as FQNEAQ (reference sequence). Full variable domain (outside the CDR3, taken from reference TRBV7-9 and TRBJ1-2): DTGVSQNPRHKITKRGQNVTFRCDPISEHNRLYWYRQTLGQGPEFLTYFQNEAQLEKSRLLSDRFSAERPKGSFSTLEIQRTEQGDSAMYLCASSAPLDRGSDGYTFGSGTRLTVV.

There are a few counts of this clonotype. This chain uses TRBV7-2 with TRBJ2-3; weak D call: TRBD2 (7 bases). The CDR3 has 18 amino acids. V was clipped by 0 bases and J by 0 bases, with 16 bases between them. Germline V lookup: CDR1 SGHTA, CDR2 FQGNSA. The CDR3 region is CASSLARGGAYSTDTQYF. The CDR3, as DNA: TGTGCCAGCAGCTTAGCGAGGGGGGGGGCGTATAGCACAGATACGCAGTATTTT.

The table lists this clonotype with many counts. J is TRBJ1-2 and V is TRBV20-1, with D possibly TRBD1 on 6 matching bases. This CDR3 is built from 13 residues. Germline values: CDR1 DFQATT, CDR2 SNEGSKA (reference sequence). The V end lost 3 bases, the J end lost 6 bases, and 14 bases lay between the germline ends. The CDR3 DNA is TGCAGTGCTAGCCAGGGGCAGGTGGATGGCTACACCTTC. It codes for CSASQGQVDGYTF.

This rearrangement joins TRBV3-1 to TRBJ1-2; tentative D call: TRBD1 (6 bases). The CDR3 has 14 amino acids. Germline V CDR1 and CDR2: LGHDT, YNNKEL (reference sequence). V lost 3 bases and J lost 0, with 8 bases in between. CDR3 sequence reads: CASSQDSTNYGYTF. The DNA of the CDR3 is TGTGCCAGCAGCCAGGACAGTACTAACTATGGCTACACCTTC.